Described below is a single T cell receptor (beta chain) sequence and its context. Its recognized antigen is unknown. Base qualities are missing; no much larger clone stands one base away. The CDR3 has 13 amino acids, counting the end cysteine and phenylalanine. Just CDR3 DNA is preserved here, 39 bases in frame from base 1. At the junction V is shortened by 2 bases and J by 7 bases, with 13 bases in between. Based on the germline V gene, the CDR1 and CDR2 sequences are SGDLS and YYNGEE. These data are taken from a study of cytomegalovirus exposure and HLA in healthy donors (dated by TCRdb to 2016 to 2017). With regard to the full study: According to a later analysis, the roughly 130 validation repertoires were produced on the same platform as the 600 to 850 repertoires of the first cohort. The study aimed to test whether cataloging public T cell receptors could reveal signatures of past pathogen exposure. Along with the 666-subject first cohort, a separate validation cohort of around 110 different subjects was used. The study combined high-throughput TCR immunosequencing, statistical association of individual TCRs with disease status, and machine learning to predict cytomegalovirus infection status. General study outcomes and caveats: A few of the identified cytomegalovirus-associated TCR beta chains were confirmed in vitro to be specific for cytomegalovirus antigens. In both the original and validation cohorts, the classifier was reported to diagnose cytomegalovirus status with high specificity and sensitivity. Most TCR sequences were observed very rarely across donors, whereas some public TCRs were present in many individuals. All 120 or so repertoires were used to score co-occurrence in the validation cohort in a later analysis, because that analysis had no HLA typing for the cohort. The authors suggested that the approach could potentially be generalized to other disease states and immunological phenotypes. The study listed 164 TCR beta chains as associated with cytomegalovirus. In a later analysis, TCRs clustered in the first cohort were found to also tend to co-occur in the 100 to 150 validation repertoires, with 94% of cluster scores above 0.

Libraries came from the immunoSEQ multiplex PCR assay. The authors' pipeline ran thus. To diagnose cytomegalovirus status from the catalog of TCR beta chain sequences, a statistical classification framework was built. TCRdb carries this immuneACCESS record with in-frame sequences only. Its versions omit some clonotypes, under half of them owing to an unresolved V gene in the studies checked, with the rest unexplained. D and trimming were read from the DNA, whereas the V and J calls and clone size are those reported in that table. The sample includes more than 300,000 clones, with 70% to 90% observed a single time. The ten largest make up 0.75% to 0.85% of the sample. Separate from the approximately 700-subject first cohort, the validation cohort of roughly 110 subjects was the group to which the donors belonged.

Specimen: PBMCs. The sequence is built from TRBV9 and TRBJ2-7, and perhaps TRBD1 as D gene, on 6 matching bases. The receptor was isolated from a woman under 30 in good health and CMV-seronegative. This receptor carries the CDR3 CASSVEQGREQYF. The DNA is TGTGCCAGCAGCGTCGAACAGGGCCGGGAGCAGTACTTC. With all but the CDR3 taken from the reference TRBV9 and TRBJ2-7 genes, the full variable domain is: DSGVTQTPKHLITATGQRVTLRCSPRSGDLSVYWYQQSLDQGLQFLIQYYNGEERAKGNILERFSAQQFPDLHSELNLSSLELGDSALYFCASSVEQGREQYFGPGTRLTVT.